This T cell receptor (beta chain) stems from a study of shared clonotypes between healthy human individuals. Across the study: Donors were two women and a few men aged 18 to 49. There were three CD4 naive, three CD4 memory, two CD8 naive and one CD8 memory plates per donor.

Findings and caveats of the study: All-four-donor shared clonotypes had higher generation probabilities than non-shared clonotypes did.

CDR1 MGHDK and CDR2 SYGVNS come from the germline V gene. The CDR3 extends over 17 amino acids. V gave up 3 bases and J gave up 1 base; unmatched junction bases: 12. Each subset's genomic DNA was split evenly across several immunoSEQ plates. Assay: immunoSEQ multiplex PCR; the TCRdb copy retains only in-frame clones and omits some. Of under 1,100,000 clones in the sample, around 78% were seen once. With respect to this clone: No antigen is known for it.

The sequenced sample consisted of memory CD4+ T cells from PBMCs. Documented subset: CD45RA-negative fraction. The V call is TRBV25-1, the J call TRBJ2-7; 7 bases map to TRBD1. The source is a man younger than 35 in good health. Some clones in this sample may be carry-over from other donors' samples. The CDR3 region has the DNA TGTGCCAGCAGTGACCTAATTCACCGGGGACAGTCCTACGAGCAGTACTTC. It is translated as CASSDLIHRGQSYEQYF.